A single sample gave rise to the 32 T cell receptor beta chains below, sequenced in a study of T cell repertoires in cytomegalovirus infection (dated by TCRdb to the late 2010s). Antigens for these TCRs are unknown. The run used an Illumina HiSeq 1500. The public reads were quality trimmed at Q25 with fastp and then assembled into clones with MiXCR by TCRdb, keeping productive beta chains. Records with the same CDR3 protein are collapsed into one entry carrying the most frequent genes and DNA. The sample contains nearly 700,000 distinct CDR3 sequences, 33% of them found a single time. In total, the top ten clones hold 15% to 20% of the sample. The treatment or condition label here, explained by the study, means: in vitro stimulation with specific CMV peptide epitopes to enrich CMV-specific T cells. The sequencing here drew on cultured PBMCs, taken from culture after CMV antigen stimulation. All receptors come from a human donor in good health (CMV status not recorded). Some clones in this sample may be carry-over from other donors' samples.

For the CDR3, the DNA is TGTGCCAGCTCAAGGGGTCTCGATGAGCAGTTCTTC. Encoded protein: CASSRGLDEQFF. The J gene is TRBJ2-1, the V gene TRBV27; tentative D call: TRBD1 (5 bases). V gave up 8 bases and J gave up 8 bases, with 13 bases separating them. The CDR3 is 12 residues long. CDR1 MNHEY and CDR2 SMNVEV come from the germline V gene (reference sequence).

The chain links TRBV7-2 to TRBJ2-7; TRBD2 aligns across 8 bases. Losses at the gene ends were 2 bases for V and 6 bases for J; bases not matched to a gene: 12. The CDR3 spans 16 residues. Germline CDR1 and CDR2: SGHTA and FQGNSA. The CDR3 protein is CASSLMWSGSVGEQYF. The CDR3 DNA reads TGTGCCAGCAGCTTAATGTGGAGCGGGAGTGTGGGCGAGCAGTACTTC.

This clonotype was picked up one time. The chain recombines TRBV7-8 with TRBJ1-5; D gene ambiguous. The CDR3 consists of 15 residues. The V and J ends lost 4 bases and 4 bases respectively, with 14 bases between them. Germline V lookup: CDR1 SGHVS, CDR2 FQNEAQ. CDR3 bases: TGTGCCAGCAGCTCAAAAAGCGACATAAATCAGCCCCAGCATTTT. This translates into CASSSKSDINQPQHF.

This clonotype was seen repeatedly, ten times or more. The rearrangement joins TRBV7-2 to TRBJ2-7; D is undetermined. The CDR3 totals 12 residues. Per the germline V gene, CDR1 is SGHTA and CDR2 is FQGNSA. The V gene lost 4 bases and the J gene lost 0 bases, with 4 bases spanning the gap. The CDR3: CASSSYSYEQYF. Here the CDR3 DNA reads TGTGCCAGCAGCTCCTACTCCTACGAGCAGTACTTC.

This clonotype has at least ten counts. This chain uses TRBV2 with TRBJ1-5; no clear D gene. Trimming took 9 bases from V and 2 from J, leaving 8 bases between them. There are 12 residues in the CDR3. Looked up from germline, CDR1 is SNHLY and CDR2 is FYNNEI. Here the CDR3 DNA reads TGTGCCAGTAGTCCCGGCAATCAGCCCCAGCATTTT. Translation: CASSPGNQPQHF.

This clonotype was observed many times. V is TRBV11-2 and J is TRBJ1-6; D uncertain. CDR1 and CDR2 from the germline V gene are SGHAT and FQNNGV. Trimming took off 5 bases at V and 4 bases at J, with 12 bases between the two ends. The CDR3 has 15 amino acids. The CDR3 spells CASSPTGGYNSPLHF. CDR3 nucleotide sequence: TGTGCCAGCAGCCCCACTGGCGGATATAATTCACCCCTCCACTTT.

V is TRBV29-1 and J is TRBJ1-5, with TRBD1 matching over 8 bases. Germline V CDR1 and CDR2: SQVTM, ANQGSEA. The CDR3 runs to 16 residues. The trim removed 4 bases at V and 6 bases at J, leaving 14 bases unmatched. The CDR3 loop reads CSVATGAMGAAQPQHF. For the CDR3, the DNA is TGCAGCGTTGCGACAGGGGCAATGGGGGCCGCTCAGCCCCAGCATTTT.

V and J are TRBV6-1 and TRBJ2-7; 8 bases are a match to TRBD1. The germline V gene has CDR1 MNHNS and CDR2 SASEGT. Germline trimming cut 7 bases from V and 6 bases from J; bases unmatched to any gene: 8. The CDR3 runs 13 residues. CDR3 bases: TGTGCCAGCATGGGGACAGGAGGGGCCGAGCAGTACTTC. This gives the protein CASMGTGGAEQYF.

This clonotype showed up many times. This chain joins TRBV7-2 and TRBJ1-5; possible D gene TRBD1, 5 bases. CDR1 is SGHTA, CDR2 FQGNSA, per germline. Trimming stripped 4 bases from V and 0 bases from J, with 10 bases between. This CDR3 comprises 15 residues. The CDR3 DNA follows: TGTGCCAGCAGCTCCCAGGGCTATAGCAATCAGCCCCAGCATTTT. It yields the protein CASSSQGYSNQPQHF.

The CDR3 DNA reads as TGTGCCAGCAGACCAGCGGGAGGGCCAACCTACAATGAGCAGTTCTTC. It encodes CASRPAGGPTYNEQFF. J is TRBJ2-1 and V is TRBV6-2 or TRBV6-3; 10 bases fit TRBD2. CDR1 and CDR2 from the germline V gene are MNHEY and SVGEGT. The CDR3 spans 16 residues. After removal of 6 bases from V and 2 bases from J, the junction contained 7 bases not matched to a gene.

This clonotype was found once. The chain couples TRBV29-1 to TRBJ1-2; 8 bases map to TRBD1. With V trimmed by 5 bases and J by 5 bases, 4 bases remained unmatched. The germline V gene has CDR1 SQVTM and CDR2 ANQGSEA. The CDR3 is made up of 12 amino acids. CDR3 coding DNA: TGCAGCGTTTGGACAGGGAGTTATGGCTACACCTTC. This gives the protein CSVWTGSYGYTF.

The rearrangement links TRBV20-1 to TRBJ2-5, with D possibly being TRBD2 (6 bases). Trimming removed 0 bases from V and 5 bases from J, with 13 bases in between. Germline CDR1 DFQATT, CDR2 SNEGSKA (reference sequence). The CDR3 runs to 14 residues. CDR3: CSARDYRSGETQYF. CDR3 DNA sequence: TGCAGTGCTAGAGATTACAGGAGCGGGGAGACCCAGTACTTC.

This clonotype came up many times. The gene calls are TRBV7-6 and TRBJ2-1, with 8 bases that match TRBD2. The CDR3 extends over 15 amino acids. CDR1 SGHVS and CDR2 FNYEAQ come from the germline V gene. The ends lost 0 bases at V and 10 bases at J; junction bases unmatched: 8. The CDR3: CASSLAGTRGLEQFF. The CDR3 DNA reads as TGTGCCAGCAGCTTAGCCGGGACTAGGGGGTTGGAGCAGTTCTTC.

This clonotype was seen many times. The chain links TRBV7-2 to TRBJ2-1; 11 bases are shared with TRBD2. Germline assignment: CDR1 SGHTA and CDR2 FQGNSA. The CDR3 is made up of 19 amino acids. Trimming at V came to 2 bases and at J to 7 bases, leaving 16 bases not matched to a gene. The CDR3 spells CASSLFRGGLADGRNEQFF. The CDR3, as DNA: TGTGCCAGCAGCTTATTTAGGGGGGGACTAGCGGACGGTAGGAATGAGCAGTTCTTC.

The table lists this clonotype with a few counts. This chain links TRBV11-2 with TRBJ1-3; D ambiguous. This CDR3 spans 13 amino acids. Germline loops: CDR1 SGHAT, CDR2 FQNNGV. Trimming pared 8 bases from V and 1 base from J, leaving 9 bases between. CDR3 residues: CASFKVSGNTIYF. The CDR3 DNA sequence: TGTGCCAGCTTTAAGGTTTCTGGAAACACCATATATTTT.

The chain couples TRBV6-5 to TRBJ2-7; no clear D gene. The germline gives CDR1 MNHEY, CDR2 SVGAGI. The ends were cut back, 2 bases at V and 5 bases at J, with 4 bases in the middle. The CDR3 has 11 amino acids. The CDR3 region has the DNA TGTGCCAGCAGTTACGCCCACGAGCAGTACTTC. Its protein product is CASSYAHEQYF.

This clonotype was seen only a few times. The rearrangement uses TRBV19 and TRBJ2-1; D is ambiguous. Germline assignment: CDR1 LNHDA and CDR2 SQIVND (reference sequence). The CDR3 sequence is 15 residues long. Trimming removed 4 bases from V and 4 bases from J, with 14 bases in between. CDR3: CASSTIYNKYNEQFF. CDR3 DNA: TGTGCCAGTAGTACCATTTATAACAAATACAATGAGCAGTTCTTC. The full variable domain, in which reference TRBV19 and TRBJ2-1 provide the parts outside the CDR3, is DGGITQSPKYLFRKEGQNVTLSCEQNLNHDAMYWYRQDPGQGLRLIYYSQIVNDFQKGDIAEGYSVSREKKESFPLTVTSAQKNPTAFYLCASSTIYNKYNEQFFGPGTRLTVL.

The genes are TRBV6-1 and TRBJ1-1; D ambiguous. Germline CDR1 is MNHNS and CDR2 is SASEGT. CDR3 size: 14 residues. Trimming removed 5 bases at V and 5 bases at J, with 15 bases between. CDR3 nucleotide sequence: TGTGCCAGCAGTTATCTTTCCAGCGGAACTGAAGCTTTCTTT. It encodes CASSYLSSGTEAFF.

There are a few counts of this clonotype. The chain employs TRBV12-3 or TRBV12-4 and TRBJ2-1; D uncertain. The CDR3 has 14 residues. V was shortened by 4 bases and J by 4 bases, with 11 bases between the two germline ends. CDR3 protein: CASSSESRYNEQFF. DNA for the CDR3: TGTGCCAGCAGTTCAGAGAGCCGATACAATGAGCAGTTCTTC.

This chain uses TRBV7-7 with TRBJ2-1, with 14 nucleotides matching TRBD2. CDR1 is SSHAT, CDR2 FNYEAQ, per germline (reference sequence). Trimming at V came to 5 bases and at J to 9 bases, leaving 6 bases not matched to a gene. The CDR3 consists of 15 residues. The CDR3 coding sequence is TGTGCCAGCAGCAGACTAGCGGGAGGGCTTTCTGAGCAGTTCTTC. This translates into CASSRLAGGLSEQFF.

This clonotype appeared a few times. This chain joins TRBV7-2 and TRBJ1-4; perhaps TRBD1 as D (5 bases). With 4 bases removed from V and 8 bases from J, the gap between germline ends came to 14 bases. This CDR3 has 14 amino acids. From germline, CDR1 is SGHTA and CDR2 FQGNSA. The CDR3 protein is CASSSAAGLEKLFF. DNA for the CDR3: TGTGCCAGCAGCTCCGCGGCGGGGCTCGAAAAACTGTTTTTT.

Comments on this clonotype: A read error may be the cause here, since a much bigger clone is one base away. The chain combines TRBV7-2 with TRBJ2-1; the D call may be TRBD1 or TRBD2 (5 bases each). This CDR3 has 16 residues. Germline assignment: CDR1 SGHTA and CDR2 FQGNSA. Trimming shortened V by 2 bases and J by 1 base, and 12 bases separated the two germline ends. For the CDR3, the DNA is TGTGCCAGCAGCTTATCGGGGCGTCATTCCTACAATGAGCAGTTCTTC. Translating gives CASSLSGRHSYNEQFF.

The chain is built from TRBV28 and TRBJ2-7; 9 bases agree with TRBD2. Unmatched junction bases numbered 6, after V lost 3 bases and J lost 3 bases. The length of the CDR3 is 15 residues. CDR1 is MDHEN, CDR2 SYDVKM, per germline. The CDR3 nucleotides read TGTGCCAGCAGTTTGGTAATAGCGGGGGACTACGAGCAGTACTTC. Its translation is CASSLVIAGDYEQYF.

V and J are TRBV19 and TRBJ1-5, with 7 bases lining up with TRBD1. V lost 6 bases, J lost 2 bases, and 10 bases stayed unmatched. The CDR3 runs to 16 residues. The germline CDR1 and CDR2 sequences are LNHDA and SQIVND (reference sequence). The CDR3 bases are TGTGCCAGTAGCCCCTGGGGGGACAGCGGCAATCAGCCCCAGCATTTT. This translates into CASSPWGDSGNQPQHF.

CDR3 in amino acids: CASSIEVQRSYGYTF. The CDR3 DNA sequence: TGTGCCAGTAGTATAGAGGTACAACGGTCTTATGGCTACACCTTC. The chain is built from TRBV19 and TRBJ1-2, with no clear D. V was trimmed by 0 bases and J by 5 bases, leaving 13 bases between them. The CDR3 length is 15 residues. The V gene's germline CDR1 is LNHDA and CDR2 SQIVND (reference sequence).

This chain links TRBV6-2 or TRBV6-3 with TRBJ1-1; TRBD1 matches at 7 bases. The CDR3 loop spans 12 amino acids. V dropped 11 bases and J dropped 4; count of bases not matched to a gene: 7. Germline assignment: CDR1 MNHEY and CDR2 SVGEGT. Here the CDR3 DNA reads TGTGCCTCCCGAGGGGGCCTCACTGAAGCTTTCTTT. Protein: CASRGGLTEAFF.

This clonotype was counted only a few times. The rearrangement joins TRBV20-1 to TRBJ2-5; 7 bases are shared with TRBD1. Germline CDR1 and CDR2: DFQATT and SNEGSKA (reference sequence). The CDR3 covers 13 residues. V shed 5 bases and J 3 bases; nucleotides not matched to a gene: 6. CDR3 nucleotides: TGCAGTGCTCGCCGACAGGGAGAAGAGACCCAGTACTTC. Translation: CSARRQGEETQYF.

The chain joins TRBV12-3 or TRBV12-4 to TRBJ1-2; D not certain. The germline V and J ends were trimmed by 3 bases and 5 bases, with 13 bases remaining between them. This CDR3 region has 14 residues. CDR3 residues: CASSFRTATYGYTF. As DNA, the CDR3 is TGTGCCAGCAGTTTCAGGACGGCCACTTATGGCTACACCTTC.

The chain carries TRBV6-1 and TRBJ1-5; unclear D gene. V was cut by 0 bases and J by 4 bases, with 10 bases left in between. The CDR3 is 15 residues long. CDR1 is MNHNS, CDR2 SASEGT, per germline. The CDR3 reads CASSEAGRANQPQHF. CDR3 nucleotides: TGTGCCAGCAGTGAAGCAGGGAGGGCAAATCAGCCCCAGCATTTT.

The chain links TRBV20-1 to TRBJ2-5, with 12 nucleotides matching TRBD2. This CDR3 comprises 15 residues. The V and J ends lost 6 bases and 5 bases, in that order; junction bases with no gene match: 10. The germline gives CDR1 DFQATT, CDR2 SNEGSKA (reference sequence). The CDR3 DNA follows: TGCAGTGCCAGATGGACTAGCGGGGTGGGGGAGACCCAGTACTTC. Its protein product is CSARWTSGVGETQYF.

The chain couples TRBV20-1 to TRBJ2-5; D gene unclear. CDR1 and CDR2 (germline): DFQATT, SNEGSKA (reference sequence). V shed 0 bases and J shed 2 bases, with 10 bases lying between them. The CDR3 consists of 14 residues. CDR3 nucleotides: TGCAGTGCTAGAGAAGGAAACAGACAAGAGACCCAGTACTTC. As protein: CSAREGNRQETQYF.

This clonotype was counted between two and nine times. This chain connects TRBV2 to TRBJ2-7, with D maybe TRBD1 (5 bases). Germline values: CDR1 SNHLY, CDR2 FYNNEI. The V end was cut by 4 bases, the J end by 7 bases, with 17 bases between. The CDR3 totals 14 residues. In DNA, the CDR3 is TGTGCCAGCAGTGTGACAGAAGCCGGTCGGGAGCAGTACTTC. Its protein is CASSVTEAGREQYF.